This is a list of T cell receptor delta chains from one sample in a study of gamma-delta chains in newborns, infants, children. TCRdb ran CATT on the reads. The table records approximately 4,100 delta-chain clones, roughly 0.53% of them present only once. The sequencing input was blood. Receptors originate from a child who was a newborn, infant or young child, either healthy, febrile or measles-vaccinated (not recorded which). The CDR3 runs from the conserved cysteine through the conserved F or W. A D gene is named only where the DNA matches it firmly. Expanded clones get a size class; other rows say once, few or many, or leave the size out.

cdr3_nt | cdr3_aa | d_call | v_call | clone_size | j_call
TGTGCCTGTGACGTACTGGGGGATACGCGAAGTCAGGGGACCACCGATAAACTCATCTTT | CACDVLGDTRSQGTTDKLIF | TRDD3 | TRDV2 | medium-sized | TRDJ1
TGTGCCAGTGACGCCGTACAGGGGGATATTAAGAGCTCCTGGGACACCCGACAGATGTTTTTC | CASDAVQGDIKSSWDTRQMFF | TRDD3 | TRDV2 | few | TRDJ3
TGTGCCTTTTGTACTGGGGGATACAAGGCCTGGGACACCCGACAGATGTTTTTC | CAFCTGGYKAWDTRQMFF | TRDD3 | TRDV3 | medium-sized | TRDJ3
TGTGCCTGTGACACCGGGGGTTCGTACACCGATAAACTCATCTTT | CACDTGGSYTDKLIF | NA | TRDV2 | large | TRDJ1
TGTGCCTGTGACACCGGGGGACCTTCCTGGGACACCCGACAGATGTTTTTC | CACDTGGPSWDTRQMFF | NA | TRDV2 | large | TRDJ3
TGTGCTCTTGGGGTCGTTCTGGGGGCTCCCTCGTACACCGATAAACTCATCTTT | CALGVVLGAPSYTDKLIF | TRDD3 | TRDV1 | medium-sized | TRDJ1
TGTGCCTGTGACATACTGGGGGACAGATCCTGGGACACCCGACAGATGTTTTTC | CACDILGDRSWDTRQMFF | TRDD3 | TRDV2 | medium-sized | TRDJ3
TGTGCCTGTGACACGTTACTGGGGGATACCTGGGACACCCGACAGATGTTTTTC | CACDTLLGDTWDTRQMFF | TRDD3 | TRDV2 | large | TRDJ3
TGTGCCTGTGACATTTTGGGGGCTAATTTGACAGCCCAACTCTTCTTT | CACDILGANLTAQLFF | NA | TRDV2 | few | TRDJ2
TGTGCCTGTGACACGGTGGAGGTGGGGGGCCATTTGACAGCACAACTCTTCTTT | CACDTVEVGGHLTAQLFF | NA | TRDV2 | large | TRDJ2
TGTGCCTTTCCGCCTTCCTACCCGGGGGTCACATTGGCCGATAAACTCATCTTT | CAFPPSYPGVTLADKLIF | TRDD2 | TRDV3 | medium-sized | TRDJ1
TGTGCTCTTGGGGAAATGAGGGGAGTTCTTCCCTCGGCTACGGGGGATACGCGTATCCGGACGGCACAACTCTTCTTT | CALGEMRGVLPSATGDTRIRTAQLFF | TRDD3 | TRDV1 | medium-sized | TRDJ2
TGTGCCTGTGACACCGTCTGGGGGATACGCAGAACAGCTGGTTGGGACACCCGACAGACGTTTTTC | CACDTVWGIRRTAGWDTRQTFF | TRDD3 | TRDV2 | NA | TRDJ3
TGTGCCTGTGACACCTGGGGGACGGGTAAACTTATCTTT | CACDTWGTGKLIF | TRDD3 | TRDV2 | few | TRDJ1
TGTGCCTGTGACACTTTGGGGGATACTTTGACAGCACAACTCTTCTTT | CACDTLGDTLTAQLFF | TRDD3 | TRDV2 | large | TRDJ2
TGTGCCTGTGACATACTGGGGGATAATTTGACAGCACAACTCTTCTTT | CACDILGDNLTAQLFF | TRDD3 | TRDV2 | large | TRDJ2
TGTGCTCTTGGGGAACTCCGGCTCCTAGGCCTTCCTACCAGGTACTGGTCTAAACTCATCTTT | CALGELRLLGLPTRYWSKLIF | TRDD2 | TRDV1 | many | TRDJ1
TGTGCCTGTGACATACTGGGGGAGAAAAGCTCCTGGGACACCCGACAGATGTTTTTC | CACDILGEKSSWDTRQMFF | TRDD3 | TRDV2 | medium-sized | TRDJ3
TGTGCCTGTGACACCTGGGGGAACGGTGTGGGGTACACCGATAAGCTCATCTTT | CACDTWGNGVGYTDKLIF | TRDD3 | TRDV2 | few | TRDJ1
TGTGCCTGTGACACCCTGGGGGATACAGCACAACCCTTCTTT | CACDTLGDTAQPFF | TRDD3 | TRDV2 | few | TRDJ2
TGTGCCTGTGACCCCGGGGGGTTGACAGCACAACCCTTCTTT | CACDPGGLTAQPFF | NA | TRDV2 | NA | TRDJ2
TGTGCCTGTGACATACTGGGGGATAATTTGCCAGCACAATTCTTCTTT | CACDILGDNLPAQFFF | TRDD3 | TRDV2 | NA | TRDJ2
TGTGCAGCAAGCGTCCTGGTGGGGGATTCGACAGCACAACACTTC | CAASVLVGDSTAQHF | TRDD3 | TRAV29/DV5 | NA | TRDJ2
TGTGCCTGTGACACTGGGGGATACCGAAGCTCCTGGGACACCCGACATATGTTTTTC | CACDTGGYRSSWDTRHMFF | TRDD3 | TRDV2 | few | TRDJ3
TGTGCCTGTGACACCTGGGGGATATCCTGGGACACCCGACAGATGTTTTTC | CACDTWGISWDTRQMFF | TRDD3 | TRDV2 | large | TRDJ3
TGTGCCTGTGACAGTACTGGGGGACCAAGCTCCTGGGACACCCGACAGATGTTTTTC | CACDSTGGPSSWDTRQMFF | TRDD3 | TRDV2 | medium-sized | TRDJ3
TGTGCCTGTGACGATTTACTGGGGGATACGCTAGGGTGGGACACCCGACAGATGTTTTTC | CACDDLLGDTLGWDTRQMFF | TRDD3 | TRDV2 | medium-sized | TRDJ3
TGTGCCTTTAGGTCTACTGGGGGATTCATGAGTAAACTCATCTTT | CAFRSTGGFMSKLIF | TRDD3 | TRDV3 | medium-sized | TRDJ1
TGTGCCTGTGACAAACTGGGGGGCATCCTTAAATCCTCTTTGACAGCACAACTCTTCTTT | CACDKLGGILKSSLTAQLFF | TRDD3 | TRDV2 | medium-sized | TRDJ2
TGTGCCTGTGACACTCCGAGTACTGGGGGAAGCTCCTGGGACACCCGACAGATGTTTTTC | CACDTPSTGGSSWDTRQMFF | TRDD3 | TRDV2 | large | TRDJ3
TGTGCCTGTGGATCCGAGGATAAACTCATCTTT | CACGSEDKLIF | NA | TRDV2 | medium-sized | TRDJ1
TGTGCCTGTGACGTACTGGGGGATACTTTGGGAGCACAACTCTTCTTT | CACDVLGDTLGAQLFF | TRDD3 | TRDV2 | medium-sized | TRDJ2
TGTGCCTGTGATCAACTGGCTGGGGGCAGCTCCTGGGACACCCGACAGATGTTTTTC | CACDQLAGGSSWDTRQMFF | TRDD3 | TRDV2 | large | TRDJ3
TGTGCCTTTAACTCAATACGACTTGGGGGGGGGACAGCACAACTCTTCTTT | CAFNSIRLGGGTAQLFF | NA | TRDV3 | few | TRDJ2
TGTGCCTGTGACACCGTGGGGGATACCAGCTCCTGGGACACCCGACAGATGTTTTTC | CACDTVGDTSSWDTRQMFF | TRDD3 | TRDV2 | large | TRDJ3
TGTGCCTGTGACACCATACTGGGGAGCTCCTGGGACACCCGACAGATGTTTTTC | CACDTILGSSWDTRQMFF | TRDD3 | TRDV2 | large | TRDJ3
TGTGCCTGTGACGCTATTGGGGGACGGGGCTCCTGGGACACCCGACAGATGTTTTTC | CACDAIGGRGSWDTRQMFF | TRDD3 | TRDV2 | few | TRDJ3
TGTGCCTTCCCGTTCCCCCTGGGGATACGGAAAACAGCACAACTCTTCTTT | CAFPFPLGIRKTAQLFF | TRDD3 | TRDV3 | medium-sized | TRDJ2
TGTGCCTGTGACACCGTACTGGGGGGAAGCTCCTGGGACACCCGACAGATGTTTTTC | CACDTVLGGSSWDTRQMFF | TRDD3 | TRDV2 | medium-sized | TRDJ3
TGTGCCTGTGACCCCATGTACACCGATAAACTCATCTTT | CACDPMYTDKLIF | NA | TRDV2 | medium-sized | TRDJ1
TGTGCCTGTGATCTCCTGGGGATGACCTCCTGGGACACCCGACAGATGTTTTTC | CACDLLGMTSWDTRQMFF | NA | TRDV2 | medium-sized | TRDJ3
TGTGCCTGTGACAGGGGGATTCCTTGGGACACCCGACAGATGTTTTTC | CACDRGIPWDTRQMFF | TRDD3 | TRDV2 | medium-sized | TRDJ3
TGTGCCTGTGACACCGAGAAAAAGATTGAGGGATACTCCTGGGACACCCGACAGATGTTTTTC | CACDTEKKIEGYSWDTRQMFF | NA | TRDV2 | NA | TRDJ3
TGTGCCTGTGACAATTTGTACTGGGGGACCTCCTCCTGGGACACCCGACAGATGTTTTTC | CACDNLYWGTSSWDTRQMFF | TRDD3 | TRDV2 | few | TRDJ3
TGTGCTCTTGGGGAACATAACTGGGAACTCATCTTT | CALGEHNWELIF | NA | TRDV1 | medium-sized | TRDJ1
TGTGCTCTTGGGGAGGGCCGACTGTTCCCTACTGGGGGGATACGCGAGTGCGGGACAGCACAACTCTTCTTT | CALGEGRLFPTGGIRECGTAQLFF | TRDD3 | TRDV1 | medium-sized | TRDJ2
TGTGCCTGTGACTCTGGGGGACCTTTTTCCTGGGACACCCGACAGATGTTTTTC | CACDSGGPFSWDTRQMFF | TRDD3 | TRDV2 | NA | TRDJ3
TGTGCTCTTGTGCGATACCCGGCGATGGGGATAGACGATAAACTCATCTTT | CALVRYPAMGIDDKLIF | TRDD3 | TRDV1 | many | TRDJ1
TGTGCTCTTGGGACTACAATGGGGGCTCTAGGAAGCCTGACAGCACAACTCTTCTTT | CALGTTMGALGSLTAQLFF | NA | TRDV1 | medium-sized | TRDJ2
TGTGCGGCAAGCGTATACTGGGGGACCGATAAACCCATCTTT | CAASVYWGTDKPIF | TRDD3 | TRAV29/DV5 | NA | TRDJ1
TGTGCTCTTGGGGAAGGGACTGGGGGATCGTACACCGATAAACTCATCTTT | CALGEGTGGSYTDKLIF | TRDD3 | TRDV1 | medium-sized | TRDJ1
TGTGCCTTTGGGGGAGCGACAGCACAACTCTTCTTT | CAFGGATAQLFF | NA | TRDV3 | large | TRDJ2
TGTGCCTGCGACACCGTCGGGGATGTAGGTACGGCACAACTCTTCTTT | CACDTVGDVGTAQLFF | NA | TRDV2 | few | TRDJ2